This TCR beta chain was sequenced for a study of blood T cells in healthy people across ages. Study-level information: Template-switching capture recovered about one barcoded beta molecule per two T cells.

Notes on the study in general: Per million T cells, TCR beta diversity dropped about linearly as age rose. PBMCs that were unsorted prevented a conclusive naive versus antigen-experienced comparison.

A note on this clonotype: What it recognizes is unknown.

The CDR3 runs 14 residues. Germline V CDR1 and CDR2: SGHAT, FQNNGV. Using a J-beta primer mix together with a sample-barcoded 5' primer, a second PCR was run for roughly 7 to 12 cycles. TCRdb called the 5' RACE reads again in MiXCR, with one record for every CDR3 protein. Among roughly 1,000,000 distinct CDR3 sequences listed, approximately 25% were seen once. These data were also reused for a study on T cells of mothers and their children. Per that paper: Similar effects of thymic selection on TCR recombination output were recorded in related and unrelated pairs.

The chain is built from TRBV11-2 and TRBJ2-5; 13 bases are a match to TRBD2. TRBJ2-7 explains the end of the DNA better; the J call may be wrong. Source material: blood. The receptor was isolated from a girl aged 2-10 years in good health. The CDR3 coding sequence is TGTGCCAGCAGCGGGACTAGCGGGGACAACGAGCAGTACTTC. This translates into CASSGTSGDNEQYF.